The text below deals with one TCR beta chain. This sample was included in a study of blood T cell repertoires in COVID-19. The wider study: Sites across the United States, Italy and Spain contributed samples from acute and convalescent COVID-19. In each case, the material was cDNA or gDNA derived from T cells, B-cell-depleted T cells, or PBMCs.

In the original analysis: Cell counts per sample came from amplifying reference gene primers. Sequencing was performed with immunoSEQ multiplex PCR; in TCRdb, only in-frame clones are kept and a portion is missing. V, J and clone size were drawn from that table, and D and trimming were deduced from the DNA. The sample yields hundreds of thousands of clones, approximately 81% seen once. The source material was peripheral blood. This sequence originates from a woman aged 80 or over with active or convalescent COVID-19.

CDR3 loop: CASRMIRQGGNSPLHF. As DNA, the CDR3 is TGTGCCAGTAGGATGATACGGCAGGGGGGTAATTCACCCCTCCACTTT. The chain has TRBV19 and TRBJ1-6; 7 positions agree with TRBD1. The germline V gene has CDR1 LNHDA and CDR2 SQIVND (reference sequence). The CDR3 runs to 16 residues. Trimming cost V 6 bases and J 6 bases; bases outside gene matches: 11.